The 22 T cell receptor beta chains given below trace back to one sample, sequenced in a study of blood T cells in healthy people across ages. With a J-beta primer mix and a sample-barcoded 5' primer, a second PCR ran about 7 to 12 cycles. TCRdb processed the 5' RACE reads anew with MiXCR; each CDR3 protein has one entry. The sample carries 1.4 million or so distinct CDR3 sequences, approximately 43% recorded once. The sequenced sample consisted of blood. All receptors derive from a woman aged 18-29 years in good health.

This clonotype was seen a few times. The rearrangement uses TRBV11-2 and TRBJ1-1, with D possibly being TRBD1 (6 bases). V lost 7 bases to trimming and J lost 9 bases, with 27 bases between them. The CDR3 is 16 residues long. Germline V gene sequence: CDR1 SGHAT, CDR2 FQNNGV. The CDR3 DNA sequence: TGTGCCAGCACTCAATGGGAGGGCAGGACAGCCTCAAAAGCTTTCTTT. Its protein product is CASTQWEGRTASKAFF.

V usage is TRBV6-6 and J usage is TRBJ2-7; D is possibly TRBD1 (5 bases). The length of the CDR3 is 13 residues. V dropped 2 bases and J dropped 3 bases, with 8 bases sitting between them. Germline-derived CDR1 and CDR2 are MNHNY and SVGAGI (reference sequence). The CDR3 nucleotides are TGTGCCAGCAGTTACCAAACAGGCTACGAGCAGTACTTC. Protein: CASSYQTGYEQYF.

The chain recombines TRBV4-1 with TRBJ1-2, with 11 positions matching TRBD1. The V gene end was trimmed by 2 bases and the J gene end by 2 bases; junction bases not matched to a gene: 10. The germline gives CDR1 MGHRA, CDR2 YSYEKL. The CDR3 spans 18 residues. The CDR3 DNA reads TGCGCCAGCAGCCAAAGTCCCTTCCGGACAGGGGGCAACTATGGCTACACCTTC. This encodes CASSQSPFRTGGNYGYTF.

The chain employs TRBV20-1 and TRBJ2-1; 8 nucleotides match TRBD2. V dropped 2 bases and J dropped 8; count of bases not matched to a gene: 8. Germline V gene lookup returns CDR1 DFQATT and CDR2 SNEGSKA (reference sequence). The CDR3 runs to 14 residues. CDR3 in amino acids: CSARSFTAGDEQFF. CDR3 bases: TGCAGTGCTAGATCATTCACAGCGGGAGATGAGCAGTTCTTC.

The chain couples TRBV12-3 or TRBV12-4 to TRBJ1-6; D is unresolved. Trimming pared 3 bases from V and 10 bases from J, leaving 13 bases between. This CDR3 spans 14 amino acids. The CDR3 loop is CASSLNPVFSPLHF. In DNA form, the CDR3 reads TGTGCCAGCAGTTTGAATCCGGTCTTCTCACCCCTCCACTTT.

CDR3 DNA sequence: TGCGCCAGCAGCTTGGGCCCGGTCGGATCGGGCTACACCTTC. This gives the protein CASSLGPVGSGYTF. The genes are TRBV5-1 and TRBJ1-2; D not resolved. Germline CDR1 SGHRS, CDR2 YFSETQ. Trimming left V 0 bases short and J 8 bases short, with 14 bases between. The CDR3 sequence is 14 residues long.

This clonotype was counted a few times. This chain joins TRBV3-1 and TRBJ2-5, with 14 bases aligning to TRBD2. The junction had 6 bases not matched to a gene; V was cut back by 1 base and J by 11 bases. Per germline, CDR1 LGHDT and CDR2 YNNKEL (reference sequence). The CDR3 totals 15 residues. Here the CDR3 DNA reads TGTGCCAGCAGCCAAGCAGGGACTAGCGGGGGTGAGCAGTACTTC. Translating it yields CASSQAGTSGGEQYF.

This sequence joins TRBV3-1 and TRBJ2-7; D not certain. CDR1 is LGHDT and CDR2 is YNNKEL in the germline V gene (reference sequence). Between the trimmed V and J ends, which lost 3 bases and 0 bases, there was a span of 6 bases. The CDR3 is 13 residues long. The CDR3 loop reads CASSQHTSYEQYF. DNA of the CDR3: TGTGCCAGCAGCCAGCATACCTCCTACGAGCAGTACTTC.

The sample holds a few counts of this clonotype. The V and J genes are TRBV20-1 and TRBJ2-4; D remains unclear. CDR3 length equals 16 residues. From germline, CDR1 is DFQATT and CDR2 SNEGSKA (reference sequence). Trimming took off 6 bases at V and 0 bases at J, with 18 bases between the two ends. CDR3 residues: CSAIPPNMLAKNIQYF. In nucleotides, the CDR3 is TGCAGTGCAATCCCCCCGAACATGCTAGCCAAAAACATTCAGTACTTC.

The rearrangement links TRBV20-1 to TRBJ2-1, with TRBD2 matching 8 bases. Germline trimming cut 0 bases from V and 8 bases from J; bases unmatched to any gene: 9. The CDR3 totals 15 residues. From germline, CDR1 is DFQATT and CDR2 SNEGSKA (reference sequence). The CDR3 is CSARDQWRGVDEQFF. CDR3 coding DNA: TGCAGTGCTAGAGATCAGTGGCGGGGGGTGGATGAGCAGTTCTTC.

The chain links TRBV6-2 or TRBV6-3 to TRBJ2-3, with D uncertain. Trimming shortened V by 0 bases and J by 7 bases, and 17 bases separated the two germline ends. Germline CDR1 MNHEY, CDR2 SVGEGT. CDR3 size: 16 residues. The CDR3, as DNA: TGTGCCAGCAGTTACTCGTTCGGCTCCCGACCCCATACGCAGTATTTT. Its protein is CASSYSFGSRPHTQYF.

The table lists this clonotype with a count of one. CDR3 DNA sequence: TGTGCCACCAGCAGAGAGGCTTGGGACTATGGCTACACCTTC. As protein: CATSREAWDYGYTF. V gene TRBV15 combines with J gene TRBJ1-2; D is ambiguous. Per the germline V gene, CDR1 is LNHNV and CDR2 is YYDKDF (reference sequence). This CDR3 is 14 amino acids long. Trimming took off 0 bases at V and 3 bases at J, with 8 bases between the two ends.

A few counts support this clonotype. The rearrangement joins TRBV7-9 to TRBJ2-7; D tentatively fits TRBD1 or TRBD2 (6 bases each). CDR1 is SEHNR, CDR2 FQNEAQ, per germline (reference sequence). CDR3 length: 11 amino acids. With 5 bases removed from V and 10 bases from J, the gap between germline ends came to 12 bases. Here the CDR3 reads CASSSTGAQYF. The CDR3 region has the DNA TGTGCCAGCAGCAGCACGGGGGCTCAGTACTTC.

Turning to this clonotype: This may be a read error: a much more frequent sequence differs by one nucleotide. This chain connects TRBV12-3 or TRBV12-4 to TRBJ2-5; D call uncertain. Judging by the DNA end, TRBJ2-7 fits better; the J call may be wrong. The CDR3 length is 11 residues. This CDR3 is CANSLKHEQYF. CDR3 in DNA: TGTGCCAACAGTTTGAAGCACGAGCAGTACTTC.

The chain is built from TRBV29-1 and TRBJ2-5; 9 nucleotides agree with TRBD1. V lost 7 bases, J lost 11 bases, and 17 bases stayed unmatched. Germline V gene data show CDR1 as SQVTM and CDR2 as ANQGSEA. This CDR3 has 14 amino acids. The CDR3 coding sequence is TGCAGCGCATTGGGGGACAGGGACCATCGGGAGCAGTACTTC. Its protein is CSALGDRDHREQYF.

The chain recombines TRBV29-1 with TRBJ2-2, with 10 positions matching TRBD1. Unmatched junction bases numbered 9, after V lost 0 bases and J lost 5 bases. Germline CDR1 is SQVTM and CDR2 is ANQGSEA. This CDR3 spans 17 amino acids. The CDR3 region is CSVEDRGTGVRTGELFF. DNA for the CDR3: TGCAGCGTTGAAGATCGTGGGACAGGGGTTAGGACCGGGGAGCTGTTTTTT.

This clonotype has a handful of counts. This chain links TRBV20-1 with TRBJ1-5; D gene ambiguous. Trimming stripped 0 bases from V and 3 bases from J, with 6 bases between. The CDR3 has 13 amino acids. In germline, CDR1 is DFQATT, CDR2 SNEGSKA (reference sequence). The CDR3, as DNA: TGCAGTGCTAGAGACAGGATCAATCAGCCCCAGCATTTT. As protein: CSARDRINQPQHF.

In this sample, this clonotype turned up a few times. The gene calls are TRBV3-1 and TRBJ1-1; D ambiguous. V was trimmed by 1 base and J by 1 base, leaving 7 bases between them. CDR3 length: 14 residues. Per the germline V gene, CDR1 is LGHDT and CDR2 is YNNKEL (reference sequence). The CDR3 loop is CASSQVSPNTEAFF. Written as DNA, the CDR3 is TGTGCCAGCAGCCAAGTTTCCCCGAACACTGAAGCTTTCTTT.

J is TRBJ2-7 and V is TRBV4-1; the D is unclear. CDR1 and CDR2 from the germline V gene are MGHRA and YSYEKL. The CDR3 extends over 16 amino acids. The germline V and J ends were trimmed by 0 bases and 0 bases, with 12 bases remaining between them. CDR3 bases: TGCGCCAGCAGCCAAGATCCCGGAAACCCCTCCTACGAGCAGTACTTC. This gives the protein CASSQDPGNPSYEQYF.

The rearrangement uses TRBV6-5 and TRBJ1-1; perhaps TRBD1 as D (6 bases). CDR3 length: 16 amino acids. The V gene lost 3 bases and the J gene lost 2 bases, with 16 bases spanning the gap. Per the germline V gene, CDR1 is MNHEY and CDR2 is SVGAGI. CDR3 residues: CASSYTGSGSNTEAFF. In nucleotides, the CDR3 is TGTGCCAGCAGTTATACAGGGTCGGGTAGTAACACTGAAGCTTTCTTT.

As concerns this clonotype: The junction departs from the called germline gene at one end, perhaps through a read error. This sequence joins TRBV11-2 and TRBJ2-6; tentatively, D is TRBD1 or TRBD2 (5 bases each). The germline V gene encodes CDR1 SGHAT and CDR2 FQNNGV. This CDR3 comprises 16 residues. The CDR3 loop is CASRPSKGARANALTF. The CDR3 DNA reads as TGTGCCAGCAGGCCTTCGAAAGGGGCGAGGGCCAACGCCCTGACTTTC.

The V gene is TRBV12-3 or TRBV12-4, the J gene TRBJ2-1; 13 bases match TRBD2. V dropped 7 bases and J dropped 7; count of bases not matched to a gene: 7. This CDR3 comprises 15 residues. Here the CDR3 DNA reads TGTGCCAGCAACCTACTAGCGGGAGGGCCGAATGAGCAGTTCTTC. Encoded protein: CASNLLAGGPNEQFF.